The clone carrying this T cell receptor (beta chain) has at least ten counts. Its matching antigen is unknown. At one end the junction does not follow the germline gene, possibly because of a read error. The source of the sample is a study of metastatic and nonmetastatic thyroid tumors. Study information: Repertoire data that came from the blood and tumor or nodule tissue of malignant and benign thyroid patients were compared.

Study-level results: Malignant tumors reportedly showed significantly higher TCR beta diversity than benign nodules in both blood and tumor.

How the authors handled the data: For papillary thyroid cancer, a distant-metastasis classifier was constructed from CDR3 differences observed across clinicopathological groups. TCRdb re-called the PCR reads via MiXCR. It is TCRdb's table, rather than the study itself, that gives the V and J calls and clone size. The table has roughly 42,000 clones, over 15% seen once. Patients underwent thyroid surgery, and none had received any treatment before it. The CDR3 is 12 amino acids. The germline gives CDR1 MNHEY, CDR2 SVGEGT. Sequenced sample: tumor tissue. This chain uses TRBV6-2 or TRBV6-3 with TRBJ2-3, with TRBD2 matching over 9 bases. The clonotype originates from a female donor with papillary thyroid cancer or a benign thyroid nodule (not recorded which). Some clones in this sample may be carry-over from other donors' samples. CDR3 DNA sequence: TGCGTAGCGGGAGAGAGGACAGATACGCAGTATTTT. Translating gives CVAGERTDTQYF.